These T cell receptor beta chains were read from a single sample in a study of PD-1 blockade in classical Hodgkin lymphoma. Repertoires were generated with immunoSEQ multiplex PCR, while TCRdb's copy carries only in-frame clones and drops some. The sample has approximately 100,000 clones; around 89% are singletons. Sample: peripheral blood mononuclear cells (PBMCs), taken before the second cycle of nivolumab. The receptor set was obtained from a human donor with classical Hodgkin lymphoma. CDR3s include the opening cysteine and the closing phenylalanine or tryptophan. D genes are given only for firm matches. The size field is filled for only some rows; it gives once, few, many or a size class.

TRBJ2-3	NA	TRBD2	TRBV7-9	TGTGCCAGCAGCTCAAGCGGGGGGGCTAGCACAGATACGCAGTATTTT	CASSSSGGASTDTQYF
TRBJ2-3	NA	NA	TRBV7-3	TGTGCCAGCAGCTTAAGGGCCCCCGGGGATACGCAGTATTTT	CASSLRAPGDTQYF
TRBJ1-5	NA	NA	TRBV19	TGTGCCAGTAGTATTGGGCAGGAATACCAGCCCCAGCATTTT	CASSIGQEYQPQHF
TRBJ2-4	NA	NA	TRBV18	TGTGCCAGCTCAAGGACGCCAGGACTAGCCAAAAACATTCAGTACTTC	CASSRTPGLAKNIQYF
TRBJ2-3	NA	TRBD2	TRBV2	TGTGCCAGCAGTCCCTTTGGCGGGGGGGCGATAGATACGCAGTATTTT	CASSPFGGGAIDTQYF
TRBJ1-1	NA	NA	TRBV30	TGTGCCTGGAGTACCCTGCCAGGGCCAGCTTTCTTT	CAWSTLPGPAFF
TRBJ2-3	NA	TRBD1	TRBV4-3	TGCGCCAGCAGCCAAGAACGAACAGGGGTTCGGGCAGATACGCAGTATTTT	CASSQERTGVRADTQYF
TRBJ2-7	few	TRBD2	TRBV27	TGTGCCAGCAGTAGAAGCGGGGGGTACTACGAGCAGTACTTC	CASSRSGGYYEQYF
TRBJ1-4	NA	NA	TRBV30	TGTGCCTGGGACCGGGGCACCTCGCTGTTTTTT	CAWDRGTSLFF
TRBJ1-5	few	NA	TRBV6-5	TGTGCCAGCGGGGGCCCCAATCAGCCCCAGCATTTT	CASGGPNQPQHF
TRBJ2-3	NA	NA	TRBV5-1	TGCGCCAGCAGCTTGTGGGCTAGTAACACAGATACGCAGTATTTT	CASSLWASNTDTQYF
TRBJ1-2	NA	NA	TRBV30	TGTGCCTGGAATACAGACAGCAACTATGGCTACACCTTC	CAWNTDSNYGYTF
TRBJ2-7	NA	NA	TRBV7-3	TGTGCCAGCAGCCGGACGGGAGCCCTAACCGACGAGCAGTACTTC	CASSRTGALTDEQYF
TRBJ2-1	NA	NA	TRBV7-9	TGTGCCAGCAGCCTAGCCCCAAACTACAATGAGCAGTTCTTC	CASSLAPNYNEQFF
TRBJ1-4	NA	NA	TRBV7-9	TGTGCCAGCAGCCTACGGAATGAAAAACTGTTTTTT	CASSLRNEKLFF
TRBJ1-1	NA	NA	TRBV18	TGTGCCAGCTCACCCCTCAATTCAGGGAGTACTGAAGCTTTCTTT	CASSPLNSGSTEAFF
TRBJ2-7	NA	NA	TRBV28	TGTGCCGTCAGAGACCCGGGCGGGGGCAGCTACGAGCAGTACTTC	CAVRDPGGGSYEQYF
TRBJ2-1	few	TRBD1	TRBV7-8	TGTGCCAGCAGCCCAGACAGGGGTCCCTCGGTGGCGCAGTTCTTC	CASSPDRGPSVAQFF
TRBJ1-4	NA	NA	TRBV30	TGTGCCTGGAGTGTGGGGAATAATGAAAAACTGTTTTTT	CAWSVGNNEKLFF
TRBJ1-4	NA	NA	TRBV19	TGTGCCAGTAGTCCCAGAGGACTGTTTTTT	CASSPRGLFF
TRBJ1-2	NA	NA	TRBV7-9	TGTGCCAGCAGCTTAGGGCCTGGGACAATCCTCGCTAACTATGGCTACACCTTC	CASSLGPGTILANYGYTF
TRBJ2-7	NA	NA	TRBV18	TGTGCCAGCTCAAACCGGGAGACCTACGAGCAGTACTTC	CASSNRETYEQYF
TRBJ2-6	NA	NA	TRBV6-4	TGTGCCAGCAGTGAGGCACCAGGGGCCGCGTCTGGGGCCAACGTCCTGACTTTC	CASSEAPGAASGANVLTF
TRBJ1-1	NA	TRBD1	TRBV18	TGTGCCAGCTCCCGGGCGAGACAGGGGTCTGAAGCTTTCTTT	CASSRARQGSEAFF
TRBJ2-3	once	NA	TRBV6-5	TGTGCCAGCAGTCCACTTTGGGGCGATACGCAGTATTTT	CASSPLWGDTQYF
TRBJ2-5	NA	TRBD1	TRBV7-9	TGTGCCAGCAGCTTAGGGTTGACGGCCGACAGGGGGGAGACCCAGTACTTC	CASSLGLTADRGETQYF
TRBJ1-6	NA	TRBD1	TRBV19	TGTGCCAGTACCAAAGCGGACAGGTATAATTCACCCCTCCACTTT	CASTKADRYNSPLHF
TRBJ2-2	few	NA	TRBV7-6	TGTGCCAGCAGCTTAGTTTCGGGGGCGAACACCGGGGAGCTGTTTTTT	CASSLVSGANTGELFF
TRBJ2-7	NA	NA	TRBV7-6	TGTGCCAGCAGCTTAGGGGGGCGGGACGGATCCTACGAGCAGTACTTC	CASSLGGRDGSYEQYF
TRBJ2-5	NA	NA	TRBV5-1	TGCGCCAGCAGCTTGGGCCCAGGGAAGGAGACCCAGTACTTC	CASSLGPGKETQYF
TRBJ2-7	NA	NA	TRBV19	TGTGCCAGTAGTCCATCCGTTACCTACGAGCAGTACTTC	CASSPSVTYEQYF
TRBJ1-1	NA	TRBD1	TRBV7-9	TGTGCCAGCAGCTTAGGAAGAGACAGGGACACTGAAGCTTTCTTT	CASSLGRDRDTEAFF
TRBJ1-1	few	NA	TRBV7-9	TGTGCCAGCAGCTTAGCTACGGAAGCTTTCTTT	CASSLATEAFF
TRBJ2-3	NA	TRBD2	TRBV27	TGTGCCAGCAACACGGTGGGGGGGTACTACACAGATACGCAGTATTTT	CASNTVGGYYTDTQYF
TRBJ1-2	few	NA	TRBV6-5	TGTGCCAGCAGAAGGGTCGGGCCCGGTGGCTACACCTTC	CASRRVGPGGYTF
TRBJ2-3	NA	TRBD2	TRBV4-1	TGCGCCAGCAGCCAAGGGGGTAGCGGGGGAGATACGCAGTATTTT	CASSQGGSGGDTQYF